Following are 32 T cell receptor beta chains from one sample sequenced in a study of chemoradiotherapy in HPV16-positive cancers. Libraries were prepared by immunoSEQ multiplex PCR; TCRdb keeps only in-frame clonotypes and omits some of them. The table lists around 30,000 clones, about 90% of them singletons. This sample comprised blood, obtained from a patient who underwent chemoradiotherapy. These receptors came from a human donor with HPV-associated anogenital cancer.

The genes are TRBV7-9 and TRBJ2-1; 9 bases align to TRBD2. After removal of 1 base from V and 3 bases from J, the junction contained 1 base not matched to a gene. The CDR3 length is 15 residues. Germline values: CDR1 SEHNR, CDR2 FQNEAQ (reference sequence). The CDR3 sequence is CASSLVAGVYNEQFF. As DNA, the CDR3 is TGTGCCAGCAGCTTAGTAGCGGGGGTCTACAATGAGCAGTTCTTC.

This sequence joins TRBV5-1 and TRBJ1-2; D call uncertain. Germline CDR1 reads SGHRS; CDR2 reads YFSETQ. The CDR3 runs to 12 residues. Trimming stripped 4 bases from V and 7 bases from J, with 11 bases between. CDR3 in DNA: TGCGCCAGCAGCGGGCTTGAGAGTGGCTACACCTTC. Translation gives CASSGLESGYTF.

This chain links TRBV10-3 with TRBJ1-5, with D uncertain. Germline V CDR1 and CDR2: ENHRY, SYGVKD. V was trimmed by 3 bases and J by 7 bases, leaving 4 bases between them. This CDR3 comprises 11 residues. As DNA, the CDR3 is TGTGCCATCAGTGATGCCCAGCCCCAGCATTTT. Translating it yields CAISDAQPQHF.

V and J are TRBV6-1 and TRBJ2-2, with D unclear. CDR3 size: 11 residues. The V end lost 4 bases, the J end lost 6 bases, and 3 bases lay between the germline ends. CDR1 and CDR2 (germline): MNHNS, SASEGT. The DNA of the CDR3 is TGTGCCAGCAGTGTTGCCGGGGAGCTGTTTTTT. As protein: CASSVAGELFF.

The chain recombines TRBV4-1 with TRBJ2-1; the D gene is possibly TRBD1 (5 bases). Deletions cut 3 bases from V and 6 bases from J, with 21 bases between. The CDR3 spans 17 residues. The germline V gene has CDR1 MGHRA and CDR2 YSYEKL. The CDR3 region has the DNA TGCGCCAGCAGCCAGATCGACAGCTCCCCTCTTGGCAATGAGCAGTTCTTC. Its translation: CASSQIDSSPLGNEQFF.

Here the CDR3 reads CASSLFAGGLGNTEAFF. Here the CDR3 DNA reads TGTGCCAGCAGCTTGTTCGCAGGGGGCTTGGGGAACACTGAAGCTTTCTTT. This rearrangement joins TRBV5-4 to TRBJ1-1; 8 bases agree with TRBD1. CDR3 length equals 17 residues. CDR1 and CDR2 (germline): SGHNT, YYREEE (reference sequence). Trimming took 1 base from V and 1 from J; bases not matched to a gene: 9. Together with reference TRBV5-4 and TRBJ1-1, the CDR3 gives the full variable domain: ETGVTQSPTHLIKTRGQQVTLRCSSQSGHNTVSWYQQALGQGPQFIFQYYREEENGRGNFPPRFSGLQFPNYSSELNVNALELDDSALYLCASSLFAGGLGNTEAFFGQGTRLTVV.

CDR3 amino acids: CASSTGQSGANVLTF. The CDR3 DNA sequence: TGTGCCAGTAGTACCGGACAGTCTGGGGCCAACGTCCTGACTTTC. The rearrangement joins TRBV19 to TRBJ2-6; D may be TRBD1 (6 bases). The CDR3 has 15 amino acids. Germline-derived CDR1 and CDR2 are LNHDA and SQIVND (reference sequence). V was clipped by 4 bases and J by 1 base, with 8 bases between them.

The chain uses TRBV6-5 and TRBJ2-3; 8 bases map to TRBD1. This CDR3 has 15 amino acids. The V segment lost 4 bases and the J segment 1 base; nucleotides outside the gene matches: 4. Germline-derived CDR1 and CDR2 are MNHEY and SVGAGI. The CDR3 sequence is CASSWRGQGTDTQYF. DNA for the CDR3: TGTGCCAGCAGTTGGCGGGGACAGGGCACAGATACGCAGTATTTT.

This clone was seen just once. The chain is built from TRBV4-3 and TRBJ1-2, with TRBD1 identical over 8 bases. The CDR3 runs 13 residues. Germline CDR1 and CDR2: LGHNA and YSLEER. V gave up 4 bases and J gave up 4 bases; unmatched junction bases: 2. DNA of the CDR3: TGCGCCAGCAGCCGAGGACAGGGCTATGGCTACACCTTC. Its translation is CASSRGQGYGYTF.

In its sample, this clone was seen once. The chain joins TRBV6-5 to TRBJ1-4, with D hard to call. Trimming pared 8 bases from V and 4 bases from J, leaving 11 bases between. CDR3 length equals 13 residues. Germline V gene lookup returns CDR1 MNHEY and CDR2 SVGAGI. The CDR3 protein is CASREVLNEKLFF. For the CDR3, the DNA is TGTGCCAGCCGTGAGGTCCTTAATGAAAAACTGTTTTTT.

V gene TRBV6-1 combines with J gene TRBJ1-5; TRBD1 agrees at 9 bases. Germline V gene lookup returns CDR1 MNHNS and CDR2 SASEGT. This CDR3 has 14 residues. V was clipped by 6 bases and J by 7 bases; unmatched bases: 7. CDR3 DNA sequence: TGTGCCAGCAGGGAACAGGGGGCGGGCCAGCCCCAGCATTTT. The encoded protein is CASREQGAGQPQHF.

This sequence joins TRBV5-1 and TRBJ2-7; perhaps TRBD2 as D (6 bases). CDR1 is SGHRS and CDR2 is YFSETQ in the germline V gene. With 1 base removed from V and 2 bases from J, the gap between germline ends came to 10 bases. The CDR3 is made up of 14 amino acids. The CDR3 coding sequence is TGCGCCAGCAGCTTGACCGGGAGCACCTACGAGCAGTACTTC. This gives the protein CASSLTGSTYEQYF.

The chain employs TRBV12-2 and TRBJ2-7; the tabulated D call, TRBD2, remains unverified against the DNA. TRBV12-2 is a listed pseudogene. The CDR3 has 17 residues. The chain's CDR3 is CASRFSSGGNYYYEQYF. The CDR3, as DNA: TGTGCAAGTCGCTTCTCTAGCGGGGGTAACTACTACTACGAGCAGTACTTC.

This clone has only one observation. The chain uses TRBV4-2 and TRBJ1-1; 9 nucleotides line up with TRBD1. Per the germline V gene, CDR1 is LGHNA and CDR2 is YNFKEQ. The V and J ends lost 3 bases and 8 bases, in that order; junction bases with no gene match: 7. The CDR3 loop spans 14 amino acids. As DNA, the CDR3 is TGTGCCAGCAGCCATGTTGGACAGGGGCTCGAAGCTTTCTTT. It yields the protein CASSHVGQGLEAFF.

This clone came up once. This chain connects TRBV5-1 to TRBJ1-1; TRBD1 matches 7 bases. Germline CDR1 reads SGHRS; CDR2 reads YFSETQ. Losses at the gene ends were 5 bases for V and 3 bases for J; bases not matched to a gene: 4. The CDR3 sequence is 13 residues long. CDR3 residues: CASREQGYTEAFF. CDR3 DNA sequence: TGCGCCAGCAGAGAACAGGGGTACACTGAAGCTTTCTTT.

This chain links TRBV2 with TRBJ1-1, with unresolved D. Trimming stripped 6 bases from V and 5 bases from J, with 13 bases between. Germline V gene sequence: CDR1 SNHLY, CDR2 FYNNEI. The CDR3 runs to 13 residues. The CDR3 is CASRPFMSTEAFF. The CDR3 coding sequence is TGTGCCAGCAGGCCCTTCATGAGTACTGAAGCTTTCTTT.

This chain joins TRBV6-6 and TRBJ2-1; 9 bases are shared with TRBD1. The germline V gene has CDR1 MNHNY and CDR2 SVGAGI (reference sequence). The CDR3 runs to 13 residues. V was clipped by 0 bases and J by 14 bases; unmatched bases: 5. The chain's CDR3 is CASSYSMWTGEFF. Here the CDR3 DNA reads TGTGCCAGCAGTTACTCGATGTGGACAGGGGAGTTCTTC.

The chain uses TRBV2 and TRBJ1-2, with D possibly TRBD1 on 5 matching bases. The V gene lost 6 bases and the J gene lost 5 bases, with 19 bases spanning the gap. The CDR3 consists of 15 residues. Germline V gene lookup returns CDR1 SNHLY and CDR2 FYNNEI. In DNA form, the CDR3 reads TGTGCCAGCAGGGGGATAAGACAGTTTCTTTATGGCTACACCTTC. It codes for CASRGIRQFLYGYTF.

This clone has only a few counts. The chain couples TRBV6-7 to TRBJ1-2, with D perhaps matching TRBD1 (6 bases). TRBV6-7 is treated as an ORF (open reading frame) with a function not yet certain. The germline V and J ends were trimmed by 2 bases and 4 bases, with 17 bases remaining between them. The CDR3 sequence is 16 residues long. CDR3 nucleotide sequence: TGTGCCAGCAGTTACCGCCCGTCCAGGGGTGGCTATGGCTACACCTTC. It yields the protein CASSYRPSRGGYGYTF.

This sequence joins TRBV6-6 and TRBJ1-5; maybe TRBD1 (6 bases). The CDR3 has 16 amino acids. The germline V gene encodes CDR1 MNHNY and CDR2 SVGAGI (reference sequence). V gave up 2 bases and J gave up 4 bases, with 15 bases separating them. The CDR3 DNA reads TGTGCCAGCAGTTACAGTACGGGGGGCTGGAATCAGCCCCAGCATTTT. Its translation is CASSYSTGGWNQPQHF.

This chain's CDR3 is CASSPRSSYNSPLHF. In DNA, the CDR3 is TGTGCCAGCAGCCCCCGAAGCTCCTATAATTCACCCCTCCACTTT. The rearrangement links TRBV6-5 to TRBJ1-6; D gene ambiguous. This CDR3 comprises 15 residues. Germline lookup yields CDR1 MNHEY and CDR2 SVGAGI. Trimming pared 6 bases from V and 0 bases from J, leaving 9 bases between.

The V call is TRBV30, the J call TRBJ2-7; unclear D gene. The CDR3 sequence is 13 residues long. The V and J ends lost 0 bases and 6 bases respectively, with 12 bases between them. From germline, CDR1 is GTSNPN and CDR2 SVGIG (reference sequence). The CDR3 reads CAWSVRYSTEQYF. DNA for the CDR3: TGTGCCTGGAGTGTTAGGTACTCGACCGAGCAGTACTTC.

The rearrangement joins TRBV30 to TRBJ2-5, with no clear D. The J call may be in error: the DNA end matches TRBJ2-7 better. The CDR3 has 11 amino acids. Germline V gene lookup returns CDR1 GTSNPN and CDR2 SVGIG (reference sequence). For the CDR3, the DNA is TGTGCCTGGACGGATACCTACGAGCAGTACTTC. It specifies CAWTDTYEQYF.

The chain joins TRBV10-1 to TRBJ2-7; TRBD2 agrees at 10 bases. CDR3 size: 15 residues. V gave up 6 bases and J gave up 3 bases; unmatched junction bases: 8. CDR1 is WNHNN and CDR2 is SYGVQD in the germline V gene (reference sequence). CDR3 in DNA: TGCGCCAGCAGCAACGAATTAGCGGGGGGCTACGAGCAGTACTTC. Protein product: CASSNELAGGYEQYF.

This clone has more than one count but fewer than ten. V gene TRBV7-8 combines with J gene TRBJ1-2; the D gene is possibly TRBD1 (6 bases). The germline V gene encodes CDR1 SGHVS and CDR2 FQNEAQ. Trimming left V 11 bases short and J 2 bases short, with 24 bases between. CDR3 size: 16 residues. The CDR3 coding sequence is TGTGCCCTTTGTAGTCTACGGGACAACTGCAACTATGGCTACACCTTC. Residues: CALCSLRDNCNYGYTF.

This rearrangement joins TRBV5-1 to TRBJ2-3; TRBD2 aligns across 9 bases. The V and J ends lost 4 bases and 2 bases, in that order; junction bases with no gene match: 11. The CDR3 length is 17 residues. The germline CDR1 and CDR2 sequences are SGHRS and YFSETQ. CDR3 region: CASSRTRLADPTDTQYF. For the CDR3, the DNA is TGCGCCAGCAGCCGGACGCGACTAGCGGACCCCACAGATACGCAGTATTTT.

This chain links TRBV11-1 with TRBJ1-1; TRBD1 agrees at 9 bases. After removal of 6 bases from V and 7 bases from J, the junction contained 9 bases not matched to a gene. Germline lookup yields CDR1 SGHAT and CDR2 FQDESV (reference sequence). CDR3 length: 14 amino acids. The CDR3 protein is CASRRDRDRVEAFF. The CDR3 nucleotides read TGTGCCAGCAGACGCGATAGGGACAGGGTTGAAGCTTTCTTT. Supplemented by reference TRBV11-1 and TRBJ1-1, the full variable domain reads EAEVAQSPRYKITEKSQAVAFWCDPISGHATLYWYRQILGQGPELLVQFQDESVVDDSQLPKDRFSAERLKGVDSTLKIQPAELGDSAMYLCASRRDRDRVEAFFGQGTRLTVV.

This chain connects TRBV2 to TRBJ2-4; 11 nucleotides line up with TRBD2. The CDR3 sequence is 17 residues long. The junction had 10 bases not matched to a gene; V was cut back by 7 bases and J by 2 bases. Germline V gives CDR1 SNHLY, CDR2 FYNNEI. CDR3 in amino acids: CASMIAGGPTSKNIQYF. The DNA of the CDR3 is TGTGCCAGCATGATAGCGGGGGGGCCGACCTCCAAAAACATTCAGTACTTC.

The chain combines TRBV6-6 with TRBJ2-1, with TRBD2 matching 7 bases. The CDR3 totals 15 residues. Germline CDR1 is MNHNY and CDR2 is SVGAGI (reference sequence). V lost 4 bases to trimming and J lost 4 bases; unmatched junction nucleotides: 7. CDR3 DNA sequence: TGTGCCAGCAGTTCTAGCGGCATACTTTACAATGAGCAGTTCTTC. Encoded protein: CASSSSGILYNEQFF.

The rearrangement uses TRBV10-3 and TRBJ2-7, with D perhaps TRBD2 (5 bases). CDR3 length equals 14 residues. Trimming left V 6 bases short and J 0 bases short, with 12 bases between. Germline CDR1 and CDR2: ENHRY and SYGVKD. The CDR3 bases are TGTGCCATCAGCAGCGGCCGGAGCTCCTACGAGCAGTACTTC. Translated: CAISSGRSSYEQYF.

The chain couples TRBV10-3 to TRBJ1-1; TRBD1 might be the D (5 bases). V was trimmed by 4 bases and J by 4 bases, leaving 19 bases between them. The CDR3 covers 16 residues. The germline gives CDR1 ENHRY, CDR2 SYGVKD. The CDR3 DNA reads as TGTGCCATCAGTGCTAGTGGGGAGGGGATAGGCACTGAAGCTTTCTTT. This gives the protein CAISASGEGIGTEAFF.

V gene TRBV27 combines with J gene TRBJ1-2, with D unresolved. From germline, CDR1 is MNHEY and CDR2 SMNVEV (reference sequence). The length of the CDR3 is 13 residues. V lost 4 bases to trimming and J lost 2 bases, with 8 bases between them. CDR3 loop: CASSWSGNYGYTF. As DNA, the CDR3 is TGTGCCAGCAGTTGGAGCGGGAACTATGGCTACACCTTC.